This TCR beta chain was identified in a study of blood T cells in healthy people across ages. This clonotype was detected a few times. Antigen specificity is unknown. Broader study findings: Percentage of naive T cells showed a strong correlation with TCR beta diversity. Among T cells, TCR beta diversity per million cells dropped roughly linearly as age rose.

Trimming left V 6 bases short and J 3 bases short, with 5 bases between. This CDR3 is built from 12 residues. Using a J-beta primer mix together with a sample-barcoded 5' primer, a second PCR was run for roughly 6 to 11 cycles. The template-switch adaptor, which had 12 random nucleotides, put a tag on each cDNA molecule. TCRdb analysed the 5' RACE reads with MiXCR anew, one entry per CDR3 protein. The table records approximately 800,000 distinct CDR3 sequences, 58% of them present only once. The receptor was derived from a man aged 25-45 years in good health. The sample comprised blood. The chain combines TRBV12-3 or TRBV12-4 with TRBJ2-2; no clear D gene. CDR3 DNA: TGTGCCAGCAGACGGGACACCGGGGAGCTGTTTTTT. Translated: CASRRDTGELFF.